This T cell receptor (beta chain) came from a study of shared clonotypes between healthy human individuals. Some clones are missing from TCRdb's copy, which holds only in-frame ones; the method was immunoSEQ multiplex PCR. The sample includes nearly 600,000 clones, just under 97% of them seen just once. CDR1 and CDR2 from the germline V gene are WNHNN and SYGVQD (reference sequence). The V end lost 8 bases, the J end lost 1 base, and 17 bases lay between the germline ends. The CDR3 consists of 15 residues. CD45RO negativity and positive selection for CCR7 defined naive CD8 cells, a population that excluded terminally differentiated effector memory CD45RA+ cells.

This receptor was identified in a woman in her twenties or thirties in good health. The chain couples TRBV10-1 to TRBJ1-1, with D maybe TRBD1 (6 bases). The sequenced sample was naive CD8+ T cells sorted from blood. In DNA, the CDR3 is TGCGCCAGCCGTGCAGGGGTAGGGACGAACACTGAAGCTTTCTTT. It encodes CASRAGVGTNTEAFF.